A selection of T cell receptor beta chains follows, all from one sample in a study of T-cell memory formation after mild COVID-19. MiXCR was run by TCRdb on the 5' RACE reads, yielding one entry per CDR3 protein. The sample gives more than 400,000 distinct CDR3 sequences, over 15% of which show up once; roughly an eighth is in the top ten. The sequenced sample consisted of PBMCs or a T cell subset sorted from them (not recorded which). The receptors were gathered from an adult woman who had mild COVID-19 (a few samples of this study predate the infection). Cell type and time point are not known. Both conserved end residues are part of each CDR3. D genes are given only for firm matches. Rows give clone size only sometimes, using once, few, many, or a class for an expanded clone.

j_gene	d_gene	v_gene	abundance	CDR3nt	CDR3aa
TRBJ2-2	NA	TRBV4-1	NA	TGCGCCAGCAGCCAAGTGGGGCGTAGGATCGGGGAGCTGTTTTTT	CASSQVGRRIGELFF
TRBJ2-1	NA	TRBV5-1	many	TGCGCCAGCAGCTTGGGGCAGTTTAACGATGAGCAGTTCTTC	CASSLGQFNDEQFF
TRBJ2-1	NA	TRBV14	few	TGTGCCAGCAGCCAAGACTGGGGCGGTCCCTCCTACAATGAGCAGTTCTTC	CASSQDWGGPSYNEQFF
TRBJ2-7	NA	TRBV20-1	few	TGCAGTGCTAGTAAAGGCACTGGACAGCCTCGGTCCGAGCAGTACTTC	CSASKGTGQPRSEQYF
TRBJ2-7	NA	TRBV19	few	TGTGCCAGTAGCGGGGGACAGTACTCCTACGAGCAGTACTTC	CASSGGQYSYEQYF
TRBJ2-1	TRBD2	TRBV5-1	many	TGCGCCAGCAGCTCAGGCGGGGGGAGCGTCTACAATGAGCAGTTCTTC	CASSSGGGSVYNEQFF
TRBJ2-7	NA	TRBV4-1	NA	TGCGCCAGCAGCCAATTACCGGGACTCCGATACGAGCAGTACTTC	CASSQLPGLRYEQYF
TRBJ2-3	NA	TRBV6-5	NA	TGTGCCAGCACTGGCCCTAGCACAGATACGCAGTATTTT	CASTGPSTDTQYF
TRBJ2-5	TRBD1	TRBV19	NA	TGTGCCAGTAGCCCCGGACAGGGAGTTATTCAAGAGACCCAGTACTTC	CASSPGQGVIQETQYF
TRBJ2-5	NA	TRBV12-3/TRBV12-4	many	TGTGCCAGCAGGGACAGTATTGGGACCCAGTACTTC	CASRDSIGTQYF
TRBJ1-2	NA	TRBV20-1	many	TGCAGTGCTGGGCAGGGGAAATATGACTACACCTTC	CSAGQGKYDYTF
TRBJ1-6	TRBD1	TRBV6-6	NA	TGTGCCAGCAGTTACTCGCCTCGCGGCAGGGGGCGGTATTCACCCCTCCACTTT	CASSYSPRGRGRYSPLHF
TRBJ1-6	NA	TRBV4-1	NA	TGCGCCAGCAGACACGTGGGGTCCTCACCCCTCCACTTT	CASRHVGSSPLHF
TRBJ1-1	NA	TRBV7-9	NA	TGTGCCAGCAGCTTACGGACACCCGAAGCTTTCTTT	CASSLRTPEAFF
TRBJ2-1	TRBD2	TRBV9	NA	TGTGCCAGCAGCGGCCTGCCGGGACTAGCGGGCTTCTACAATGAGCAGTTCTTC	CASSGLPGLAGFYNEQFF
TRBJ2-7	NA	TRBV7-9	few	TGTGCCAGCAGCTCCCCCGCGGGTGTGGAGCAGTACTTC	CASSSPAGVEQYF
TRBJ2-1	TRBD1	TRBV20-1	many	TGCAGTGTCCCCGACTACAGGGGGTTGTACAATGAGCAGTTCTTC	CSVPDYRGLYNEQFF
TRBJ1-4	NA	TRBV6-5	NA	TGTGCCAGCAGTTCCCGACAGATAACAACTAATGAAAAACTGTTTTTT	CASSSRQITTNEKLFF
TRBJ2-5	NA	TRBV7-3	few	TGTGCCAGCAGCTTAATCGGGACTCTGTACCAAGAGACCCAGTACTTC	CASSLIGTLYQETQYF
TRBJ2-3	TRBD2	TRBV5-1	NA	TGCGCCAGCAGCTCGGGGGGGCCAGATACGCAGTATTTT	CASSSGGPDTQYF
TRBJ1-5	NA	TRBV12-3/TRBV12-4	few	TGTGCCAGCACCCTTGGCAGTAGCAATCAGCCCCAGCATTTT	CASTLGSSNQPQHF
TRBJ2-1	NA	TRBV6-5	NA	TGTGCCAGCTCTCCGCCCTTTTCCTACAATGAGCAGTTCTTC	CASSPPFSYNEQFF
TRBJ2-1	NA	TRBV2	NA	TGTGCCAGCTCGAGGAAGGGGGGCTACAATGAGCAGTTCTTC	CASSRKGGYNEQFF
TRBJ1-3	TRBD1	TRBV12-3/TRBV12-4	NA	TGTGCCAGCAGCCAGACAGGGCGGGGGGGAAACACCATATATTTT	CASSQTGRGGNTIYF
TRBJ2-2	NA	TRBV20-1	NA	TGCAGTGCTAGGCAGACCGGGGAGCTGTTTTTT	CSARQTGELFF